This T cell receptor (beta chain) was retrieved from a study of blood T cells in healthy people across ages (dated by TCRdb to the mid-2010s). Study-level background: In model experiments, template switching captured about one uniquely barcoded TCR beta cDNA molecule for every two T cells. To avoid experimental bias, donors of different ages were spread randomly across the sequencing lanes. Using the same blood draw, the study looked at two additional independent replicas of 1 million unique cDNA reads for two donors, one aged 18 to 30 and the other aged 80 or older. Using deep sequencing normalized with unique cDNA molecular identifiers, the study measured how TCR beta repertoire diversity changes with age. Donors were grouped into four age groups: young (average approximately 15 years), middle-aged (around 39), aged (about 60) and long-lived (around 82). What the research found in general, with its limitations: Observed TCR beta diversity correlated strongly with the percentage of naive T cells measured by flow cytometry. Estimates of total diversity based on one million sequenced T cells were regarded as lower bounds and as underestimates. As age increased, observed TCR beta diversity per million T cells dropped in a roughly linear way, and a significant reduction was already evident by age about 40. Compared with the aged group, more naive CD4+ T cells, fewer expanded clones and increased TCR diversity were shown by the long-lived group, suggesting age selection. Donor CMV infection status was unknown, potentially confounding age-related changes in expanded clonotypes. Bulk unsorted PBMC profiling prevented conclusive comparison of naive and antigen-experienced compartments.

The germline V gene (reference sequence) supplies CDR1 MNHEY and CDR2 SMNVEV. The germline V and J ends show losses of 4 bases and 3 bases respectively, and no gene match explains 11 bases of the junction. Reading from cysteine to phenylalanine, the CDR3 counts 17 amino acids. Kept here is only the CDR3 DNA, which spans 51 bases and is read in frame from base 1. The donors were roughly 39 Caucasian individuals from Russia, aged 6 to 90 years, who were systemically healthy. Each donor gave 8 to 10 milliliters of peripheral blood, collected into EDTA-treated Vacutainer tubes. PBMCs were isolated by Ficoll-Paque density-gradient centrifugation, with at least 7 million obtained per sample. Trizol reagent was used to extract total RNA from the PBMCs, yielding at least 6 micrograms per sample. The percentages of naive CD45RAhigh/CD27high T cells were determined by flow cytometry on a PBMC aliquot from every donor.

Libraries were built with 5' RACE. The sequencer listed for this sample is Illumina HiSeq 2500. The second PCR ran for about 6 to 11 cycles and used a J-beta primer mix along with a sample-barcoded 5' primer. A template-switch 5' adaptor carrying 12 random nucleotides introduced a unique molecular identifier onto each TCR beta cDNA molecule. Each sample yielded at least 3 million CDR3-containing paired-end reads. First-strand cDNA was synthesized from all RNA with the Mint cDNA synthesis kit, primed by a TRBC-specific oligonucleotide. After uracil-DNA glycosylase treatment, a first 18-cycle PCR used universal primers M1SS and BC2_uni_R on all cDNA. Turning to the authors' computational methods: For normalization, 1 million high-quality reads were randomly selected from each sample, with every read carrying a distinct molecular identifier. Instead of being binned into consensus sequences, reads with shared molecular identifiers were discarded. CDR3 identification, clonotype clustering and error correction used MiTCR with a Q25 quality threshold and the strictest error-elimination algorithm. A nonparametric unseen species model with Euler transformation was used to estimate a lower bound on total TCR beta diversity. TCRdb passed the public sequencing reads through fastp at Q25 and MiXCR, retaining productive beta sequences. Merged by CDR3 protein, the rows form single entries marked with the most common genes and DNA. V and J calls and clone size were set by TCRdb, not the authors. This sample gives over 1,200,000 distinct CDR3 sequences in total; approximately 63% of them show up just once. The ten largest clones capture about 6.7% of the sample.

This clonotype is a singleton in its sample. Its antigen has not been determined. Base-call qualities are not available, and no considerably larger clone is one nucleotide away. This clonotype was obtained from a man between 18 and 29 years old in good health. Material for sequencing was blood. Here the chain combines TRBV27 and TRBJ2-3, with 9 middle bases fitting TRBD2. The CDR3 sequence is CASSSSSPGLATDTQYF. The nucleotide sequence reads as follows: TGTGCCAGCAGTTCCTCCTCCCCGGGACTAGCTACAGATACGCAGTATTTT.